This T cell receptor (beta chain) is drawn from a study of lymphopenia after photon versus proton radiotherapy (dated by TCRdb to about 2019). Looking at the study overall: The immunological effects of photon versus proton radiation therapy were compared in patients with gastrointestinal tumors who developed high-grade lymphopenia. The study was designed to characterize how the impact on the immune system differs between the two radiation modalities. The roughly 18 patients in the cohort had gastrointestinal tumors, were treated with either photon or proton therapy, and subsequently developed lymphopenia. Here is what the overall study found, with its caveats: Among patients across the cohort who died, overall survival time showed an inverse correlation with a larger post-nadir drop in TCR diversity. After the lymphocyte count nadir, repertoires from photon-treated patients showed oligoclonal expansion, particularly of CD8+ Temra cells, and this expansion drove the decline in diversity. During treatment, patients who received proton therapy stayed relatively stable, whereas patients who received photon therapy lost naive T cells and TCR diversity and gained effector/memory populations. The survival association was assessed only in patients who died, and the authors presented better survival with proton therapy as a possibility rather than a demonstrated result.

The germline V gene (reference sequence) provides CDR1 LNHNV and CDR2 YYDKDF. Measured from the cysteine to the phenylalanine, the CDR3 is 16 residues long. The CDR3 DNA has 48 bases and is translated from base 1. Between the V and J ends, shortened by 5 bases and 0 bases respectively, the junction contains 14 bases. Remarks on this clone: The target of this receptor is not known. Base-call qualities are not available, and no considerably larger clone is one nucleotide away.

The method was the immunoSEQ multiplex PCR assay. Alongside multiparametric flow cytometry, deep sequencing of rearranged TCR beta loci was used to profile the T cell repertoires. TCRdb took over this immuneACCESS table, retaining in-frame rearrangements with V and J assigned. Such tables are incomplete; in checked studies, under half of the missing clones stem from an unresolved V gene, and the remainder is unexplained. In this sample the table shows around 53,000 clones, around 80% of which occur a single time. Approximately 31% of the sample is held by the ten biggest clonotypes. The receptor chain draws on TRBV15 and TRBJ2-1; 5 matching bases give a weak D call of TRBD2. This clonotype originated in a man between 45 and 60 years old with gastric cancer. The input for sequencing was peripheral blood, taken from a patient treated with photon-based radiotherapy. The CDR3 reads as follows: CATSGLEASSYNEQFF. The DNA sequence is TGTGCCACCAGCGGTCTGGAGGCGAGCTCCTACAATGAGCAGTTCTTC.